This T cell receptor (beta chain) comes out of a study of cytomegalovirus exposure and HLA in healthy donors. Notes on the study in general: A classifier reportedly called cytomegalovirus status with high sensitivity and specificity.

Use of 60 Vbeta and 13 Jbeta primers characterized the PCR. TCRdb's copy holds only in-frame clones and misses some; the assay was immunoSEQ multiplex PCR. The data show some 120,000 clones, about three quarters seen once. Trimming removed 0 bases at V and 3 bases at J, with 6 bases between. The CDR3 totals 13 residues. Per germline, CDR1 MNHEY and CDR2 SVGAGI. This clone came up once. Its antigen is currently unknown. The sequencing input was PBMCs. The sequence was obtained from a middle-aged woman in good health and CMV-seropositive. This rearrangement joins TRBV6-5 to TRBJ2-7; D unresolved. Here the CDR3 DNA reads TGTGCCAGCAGTTACTCGACACGCTACGAGCAGTACTTC. Translation gives CASSYSTRYEQYF.